These 8 T cell receptor beta chains share one sample of origin, sequenced in a study of OX40 agonist ivuxolimab in advanced cancers. The method was the immunoSEQ multiplex PCR assay. TCRdb re-hosts the immuneACCESS table, in-frame sequences only. Its copies lack some clones; in the studies checked, an unresolved V gene accounts for under half of them, and the cause for the rest is not known. The sample table contains roughly 96,000 clones; only one count was recorded for under 90% of them. Around 5.5% of the sample is taken by the ten largest. Sequences were derived from CD4+ or CD8+ T cells sorted from blood, sampled in a trial of the OX40 agonist ivuxolimab. The receptors were gathered from an adult with an advanced solid tumor such as melanoma, head and neck, liver or kidney cancer.

J is TRBJ2-1 and V is TRBV11-2, with D maybe TRBD2 (5 bases). This CDR3 is 14 amino acids long. V lost 6 bases to trimming and J lost 3 bases, with 12 bases between them. Germline V gene data show CDR1 as SGHAT and CDR2 as FQNNGV. The CDR3 DNA is TGTGCCAGCAGTAAATCTGGACTCTACAATGAGCAGTTCTTC. Translation: CASSKSGLYNEQFF.

The chain couples TRBV4-2 to TRBJ1-2; TRBD1 aligns across 8 bases. The germline CDR1 and CDR2 sequences are LGHNA and YNFKEQ. CDR3 length: 14 residues. V shed 2 bases and J 8 bases; nucleotides not matched to a gene: 7. The CDR3 loop reads CASSQYSDREGYTF. As DNA, the CDR3 is TGTGCCAGCAGCCAATATTCGGACAGGGAAGGCTACACCTTC.

The V and J genes are TRBV27 and TRBJ2-7; either TRBD1 or TRBD2 may fit D (7 bases each). The V end lost 5 bases, the J end lost 5 bases, and 22 bases lay between the germline ends. From germline, CDR1 is MNHEY and CDR2 SMNVEV (reference sequence). The CDR3 covers 16 residues. CDR3 region: CASSPQGRGTTNEQYF. For the CDR3, the DNA is TGTGCCAGCAGTCCACAGGGGAGGGGTACTACTAACGAGCAGTACTTC.

This clone came up once. This chain connects TRBV2 to TRBJ1-2, with D possibly being TRBD1 (6 bases). The CDR3 has 13 amino acids. Germline V gene sequence: CDR1 SNHLY, CDR2 FYNNEI. V shed 6 bases and J shed 6 bases, with 14 bases lying between them. The CDR3 DNA is TGTGCCAGCAGCGACCATGACAGGAATGGCTACACCTTC. Translated: CASSDHDRNGYTF. Using reference TRBV2 and TRBJ1-2 for the parts outside the CDR3, the full variable domain is EPEVTQTPSHQVTQMGQEVILRCVPISNHLYFYWYRQILGQKVEFLVSFYNNEISEKSEIFDDQFSVERPDGSNFTLKIRSTKLEDSAMYFCASSDHDRNGYTFGSGTRLTVV.

The chain combines TRBV28 with TRBJ2-7; D is undetermined. V shed 5 bases and J shed 4 bases, with 9 bases lying between them. Germline CDR1 MDHEN, CDR2 SYDVKM. This CDR3 has 12 residues. The CDR3 coding sequence is TGTGCCAGCAGTCCAACGGATTACGAGCAGTACTTC. It specifies CASSPTDYEQYF.

The J gene is TRBJ1-4, the V gene TRBV19, with TRBD1 matching over 11 bases. The trim removed 3 bases at V and 10 bases at J, leaving 7 bases unmatched. Germline-derived CDR1 and CDR2 are LNHDA and SQIVND (reference sequence). CDR3 length: 15 amino acids. CDR3 in DNA: TGTGCCAGTAGTATTGGGACAGGGGGATCGGGAAAACTGTTTTTT. Protein product: CASSIGTGGSGKLFF. Looking up the rest from reference TRBV19 and TRBJ1-4 gives the full variable domain: DGGITQSPKYLFRKEGQNVTLSCEQNLNHDAMYWYRQDPGQGLRLIYYSQIVNDFQKGDIAEGYSVSREKKESFPLTVTSAQKNPTAFYLCASSIGTGGSGKLFFGSGTQLSVL.

This clone was detected once. This chain links TRBV10-3 with TRBJ1-1; a possible D gene is TRBD1 (5 bases). The V gene's germline CDR1 is ENHRY and CDR2 SYGVKD. V was clipped by 4 bases and J by 0 bases, with 9 bases between them. The CDR3 length is 14 residues. This CDR3 reads CAISAAGLNTEAFF. The DNA for the CDR3 is TGTGCCATCAGTGCTGCAGGGTTGAACACTGAAGCTTTCTTT.

The rearrangement joins TRBV6-4 to TRBJ2-7; either TRBD1 or TRBD2 may supply D (6 bases each). The CDR3 loop spans 15 amino acids. Looked up from germline, CDR1 is MRHNA and CDR2 is SNTAGT. Between the trimmed V and J ends, which lost 5 bases and 1 base, there was a span of 15 bases. The CDR3 DNA sequence: TGTGCCAGCAGTCCCGCCGGGGGCGGATCCTACGAGCAGTACTTC. Amino acids: CASSPAGGGSYEQYF.